The entry below describes one TCR beta chain. Its antigen has not been determined. Per-base qualities were not stored, and no clone one base away is much larger. This entry belongs to a study of T cell repertoires in cytomegalovirus infection (dated by TCRdb to 2018 to 2020). Concerning the study at large: Because public TCR beta signatures pointed to carriage of CMV infection together with the matching HLA type, the HLA type of each donor mattered for the analysis.

Overall study results and their limits: The ex vivo response was dominated by HLA-C-restricted CMV-specific TCR beta clonotypes, which also provided the single most frequent clonotype in two of eight donors. In both this cohort and an independent cohort of 352 donors, the cumulative frequency of public TCR beta family members distinguished carriers of CMV infection plus the relevant HLA type.

The listed sequencing device is Illumina HiSeq 1500. TCRdb reran the public reads through fastp at Q25 and MiXCR, keeping productive beta chains. Each CDR3 protein gets just one entry, which takes the most common genes and DNA from the rows behind it. This sample comprises about 310,000 distinct CDR3 sequences, 15% to 20% of them detected only once. More than 10% of the sample is in the top ten clones. The germline V gene specifies MNHNS as CDR1 and SASEGT as CDR2. From the cysteine through the phenylalanine, the CDR3 covers 18 amino acids. The kept DNA is CDR3 alone, 54 bases in frame from the first base. Germline trimming: 4 bases from V, 5 bases from J; junction bases outside gene matches: 15.

The specimen sequenced was PBMCs. The chain employs TRBV6-1 and TRBJ2-7; TRBD1 fits 12 bases in the junction. The receptor was isolated from a human donor in good health (CMV status not recorded). Some clones in this sample may be carry-over from other donors' samples. In nucleotide form, the sequence is TGTGCCAGCAGTGTTCGACCGGGACAGGGGGCGGCTTCCCACGAGCAGTACTTC. Its translation is CASSVRPGQGAASHEQYF.